These T cell receptor beta chains were read from a single sample in a study of T-cell reconstitution after alpha-beta-depleted transplantation in children. TCRdb re-analysed the PCR reads in MiXCR, keeping a single row per CDR3 protein. The sample lists a few hundred thousand distinct CDR3 sequences, under 15% occurring once. The material was PBMCs from the stem cell graft donor, obtained from the stem cell graft. The origin of the receptors is a human donor who donated a stem cell graft to a child with combined immunodeficiency. The conserved cysteine and the conserved F or W are not part of the CDR3 here.

length: 13
J: TRBJ2-1
V: TRBV4-3
CDR3: ASSQGSGRVNEQF

length: 14
J: TRBJ2-1
V: TRBV20-1
CDR3: SASVALAGFYNEQF

length: 14
J: TRBJ2-1
V: TRBV6-1
CDR3: ASRIAGGTSRNEQF

length: 12
J: TRBJ1-2
V: TRBV7-9
CDR3: ASSSGQSNYGYT

length: 10
J: TRBJ2-5
V: TRBV29-1
CDR3: SVENDVETQY

length: 13
J: TRBJ2-7
V: TRBV5-5
CDR3: ASSFRDRILYEQY

length: 12
J: TRBJ1-1
V: TRBV20-1
CDR3: SVIGPFVNTEAF

length: 11
J: TRBJ1-2
V: TRBV4-3
CDR3: ASSQDRGFGYT

length: 13
J: TRBJ1-1
V: TRBV10-3
CDR3: AISESLGSNTEAF

length: 16
J: TRBJ2-6
V: TRBV9
CDR3: ASSVAGGLSSGANVLT

length: 12
J: TRBJ1-1
V: TRBV12-3/TRBV12-4
CDR3: ASSGGGLNTEAF

length: 12
J: TRBJ2-1
V: TRBV12-3/TRBV12-4
CDR3: ASSWAWDDNEQF

length: 13
J: TRBJ2-5
V: TRBV24-1
CDR3: ATSDAGRDRETQY

length: 9
J: TRBJ1-2
V: TRBV24-1
CDR3: ATKPGVGYT

length: 11
J: TRBJ1-5
V: TRBV12-3/TRBV12-4
CDR3: ASSFAGDQPQH

length: 11
J: TRBJ1-1
V: TRBV6-1
CDR3: ASSTNKDTEAF

length: 13
J: TRBJ2-2
V: TRBV27
CDR3: ASSFHRGGSGELF

length: 11
J: TRBJ1-1
V: TRBV7-3
CDR3: ASSLTPNTEAF

length: 16
J: TRBJ2-1
V: TRBV10-3
CDR3: ATKTSGGTNGESNEQF